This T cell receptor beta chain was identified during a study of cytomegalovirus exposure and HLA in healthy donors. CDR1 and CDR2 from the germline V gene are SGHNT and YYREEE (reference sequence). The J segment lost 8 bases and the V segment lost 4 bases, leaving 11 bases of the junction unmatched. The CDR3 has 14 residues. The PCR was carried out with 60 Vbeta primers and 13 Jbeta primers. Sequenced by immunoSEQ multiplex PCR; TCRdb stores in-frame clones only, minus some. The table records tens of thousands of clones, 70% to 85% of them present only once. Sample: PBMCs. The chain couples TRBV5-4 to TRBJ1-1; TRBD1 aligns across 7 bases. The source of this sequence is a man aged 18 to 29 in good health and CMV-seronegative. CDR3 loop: CASSGTGVTGEAFF. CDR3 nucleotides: TGTGCCAGCAGCGGAACAGGGGTTACGGGGGAAGCTTTCTTT.